The 15 T cell receptor beta chains presented below share a single source sample, sequenced in a study of control samples from healthy donors and cancer patients. Profiled with immunoSEQ multiplex PCR; TCRdb holds only in-frame clones, not every one. The sample holds some 90,000 clones, approximately 86% seen once. Sequencing was done on a sample of blood. The receptor source for this set is a woman aged 45 to 65 in good health.

The chain uses TRBV4-1 and TRBJ2-5; 7 positions agree with TRBD1. With 4 bases clipped from V and 1 base from J, the junction kept 6 bases outside the gene matches. This CDR3 contains 15 residues. The V gene's germline CDR1 is MGHRA and CDR2 YSYEKL. This CDR3 reads CASSRRTGAQETQYF. The CDR3 DNA sequence: TGCGCCAGCAGCCGGAGGACAGGAGCCCAAGAGACCCAGTACTTC.

V gene TRBV5-1 combines with J gene TRBJ2-2; 8 nucleotides align to TRBD1. CDR1 SGHRS and CDR2 YFSETQ come from the germline V gene. The CDR3 spans 16 residues. Trimming at V came to 4 bases and at J to 0 bases, leaving 5 bases not matched to a gene. The CDR3 protein is CASSLETGANTGELFF. The CDR3 DNA reads as TGCGCCAGCAGCCTAGAGACAGGGGCGAACACCGGGGAGCTGTTTTTT.

This chain joins TRBV2 and TRBJ1-1; maybe TRBD1 (5 bases). This CDR3 has 15 amino acids. Germline CDR1 and CDR2: SNHLY and FYNNEI. The germline V and J ends were trimmed by 3 bases and 1 base, with 12 bases remaining between them. The CDR3 loop reads CASSDLGTANTEAFF. The CDR3 DNA is TGTGCCAGCAGTGACCTCGGGACGGCGAACACTGAAGCTTTCTTT.

The rearrangement joins TRBV5-6 to TRBJ2-3; 10 bases are a match to TRBD2. The junction had 11 bases not matched to a gene; V was cut back by 4 bases and J by 6 bases. The CDR3 is 16 residues long. From germline, CDR1 is SGHDT and CDR2 YYEEEE. CDR3 coding DNA: TGTGCCAGCAGCCGCCCCGGACTAGCGGTAGGGGATACGCAGTATTTT. As protein: CASSRPGLAVGDTQYF.

The chain joins TRBV4-3 to TRBJ2-3, with TRBD2 identical over 8 bases. The germline CDR1 and CDR2 sequences are LGHNA and YSLEER. This CDR3 has 15 amino acids. Unmatched junction bases numbered 8, after V lost 3 bases and J lost 6 bases. CDR3 loop: CASSQGSGSWDTQYF. The CDR3 DNA reads as TGCGCCAGCAGCCAGGGAAGCGGGAGCTGGGATACGCAGTATTTT.

The rearrangement uses TRBV12-3 or TRBV12-4 and TRBJ1-2; the match to TRBD1 covers 7 bases. CDR3 length equals 13 residues. The V gene end was trimmed by 7 bases and the J gene end by 2 bases; junction bases not matched to a gene: 4. The CDR3 protein is CASTLTGNYGYTF. The CDR3, as DNA: TGTGCCAGCACCTTGACAGGGAACTATGGCTACACCTTC.

The rearrangement joins TRBV18 to TRBJ2-7; D is perhaps TRBD1 (6 bases). This CDR3 is 18 amino acids long. The V end lost 3 bases, the J end lost 5 bases, and 26 bases lay between the germline ends. Germline CDR1 reads KGHSH; CDR2 reads LQKENI. The CDR3 bases are TGTGCCAGCTCACCGTCGACAGGCGGGCCAAAAGGGGGTCACGAGCAGTACTTC. It specifies CASSPSTGGPKGGHEQYF.

As to this clone: Other DNA sequences of this sample code for an identical CDR3. J is TRBJ2-3 and V is TRBV19; D may be TRBD2 (6 bases). V shed 3 bases and J shed 3 bases, with 7 bases lying between them. This CDR3 is built from 13 residues. Germline V lookup: CDR1 LNHDA, CDR2 SQIVND (reference sequence). CDR3 nucleotides: TGTGCCAGTAGTATCGGGGGTACAGATACGCAGTATTTT. Encoded protein: CASSIGGTDTQYF.

The chain couples TRBV19 to TRBJ2-2; perhaps TRBD2 as D (6 bases). V lost 4 bases to trimming and J lost 7 bases, with 10 bases between them. The length of the CDR3 is 13 residues. Germline V gene lookup returns CDR1 LNHDA and CDR2 SQIVND (reference sequence). This CDR3 is CASSRREVGELFF. In nucleotides, the CDR3 is TGTGCCAGTAGTAGGAGGGAGGTCGGGGAGCTGTTTTTT.

J is TRBJ2-3 and V is TRBV5-8, with 7 bases fitting TRBD2. CDR3 length: 15 amino acids. V dropped 4 bases and J dropped 2; count of bases not matched to a gene: 7. Per germline, CDR1 SGHTS and CDR2 YDEGEE. This chain's CDR3 is CASSGLTSYTDTQYF. The CDR3 nucleotides read TGTGCCAGCAGCGGGCTGACTAGCTACACAGATACGCAGTATTTT.

The chain carries TRBV4-1 and TRBJ1-5, with a weak D call TRBD1 (5 bases). The CDR3 sequence is 14 residues long. Trimming removed 4 bases from V and 4 bases from J, with 11 bases in between. The V gene's germline CDR1 is MGHRA and CDR2 YSYEKL. CDR3 DNA sequence: TGCGCCAGCAGCCCTGGCAGGGTAAATCAGCCCCAGCATTTT. This encodes CASSPGRVNQPQHF.

The chain combines TRBV28 with TRBJ2-7; 11 bases agree with TRBD2. CDR1 is MDHEN, CDR2 SYDVKM, per germline. V dropped 5 bases and J dropped 2; count of bases not matched to a gene: 5. CDR3 length equals 15 residues. DNA for the CDR3: TGTGCCAGCAGTCTTCTAGCGGGAGGCCCCTACGAGCAGTACTTC. Protein: CASSLLAGGPYEQYF.

The V call is TRBV7-9, the J call TRBJ2-1; TRBD2 agrees at 15 bases. The J segment lost 1 base and the V segment lost 4 bases, leaving 5 bases of the junction unmatched. CDR1 is SEHNR and CDR2 is FQNEAQ in the germline V gene (reference sequence). CDR3 length equals 18 residues. CDR3 loop: CASSSGTSGGLSYNEQFF. In DNA form, the CDR3 reads TGTGCCAGCAGCTCCGGGACTAGCGGGGGGCTATCCTACAATGAGCAGTTCTTC.

This chain joins TRBV7-2 and TRBJ2-3; D uncertain. The CDR3 length is 13 residues. Germline V lookup: CDR1 SGHTA, CDR2 FQGNSA. Trimming shortened V by 3 bases and J by 5 bases, and 9 bases separated the two germline ends. CDR3 region: CASSLRREDTQYF. The CDR3, as DNA: TGTGCCAGCAGCTTGAGAAGGGAAGATACGCAGTATTTT. Based on the CDR3 plus reference TRBV7-2 and TRBJ2-3, the full variable domain is GAGVSQSPSNKVTEKGKDVELRCDPISGHTALYWYRQSLGQGLEFLIYFQGNSAPDKSGLPSDRFSAERTGGSVSTLTIQRTQQEDSAVYLCASSLRREDTQYFGPGTRLTVL.

This sequence joins TRBV5-1 and TRBJ2-1; 7 bases are a match to TRBD1. After removal of 2 bases from V and 0 bases from J, the junction contained 8 bases not matched to a gene. CDR1 is SGHRS and CDR2 is YFSETQ in the germline V gene. This CDR3 has 17 amino acids. CDR3 protein: CASSFGTAVPSYNEQFF. The CDR3 DNA reads TGCGCCAGCAGCTTCGGGACAGCCGTCCCCTCCTACAATGAGCAGTTCTTC.